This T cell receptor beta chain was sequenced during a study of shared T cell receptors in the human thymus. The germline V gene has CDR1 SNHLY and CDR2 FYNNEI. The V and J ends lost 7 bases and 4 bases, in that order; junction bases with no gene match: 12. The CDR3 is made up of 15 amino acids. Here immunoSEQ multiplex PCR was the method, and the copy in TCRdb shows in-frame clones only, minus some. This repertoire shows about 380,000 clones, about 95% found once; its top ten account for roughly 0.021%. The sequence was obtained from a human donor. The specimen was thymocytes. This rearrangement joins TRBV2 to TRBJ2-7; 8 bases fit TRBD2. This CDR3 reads CASTPGTSEVYEQYF. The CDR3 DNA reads TGTGCCAGCACCCCTGGGACTAGTGAAGTGTACGAGCAGTACTTC. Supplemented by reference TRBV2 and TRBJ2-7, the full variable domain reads EPEVTQTPSHQVTQMGQEVILRCVPISNHLYFYWYRQILGQKVEFLVSFYNNEISEKSEIFDDQFSVERPDGSNFTLKIRSTKLEDSAMYFCASTPGTSEVYEQYFGPGTRLTVT.